This TCR beta chain derives from a study of T-cell reconstitution after alpha-beta-depleted transplantation in children. The TCRbeta library incorporated unique molecular identifiers. TCRdb reanalysed the PCR reads using MiXCR and keeps one entry per CDR3 protein. Here the sample spans about 480,000 distinct CDR3 sequences, roughly an eighth being singletons. The CDR3 contains 15 residues. With 8 bases removed from V and 1 base from J, the gap between germline ends came to 15 bases. This TCR came from a human donor who donated a stem cell graft to a child with combined immunodeficiency. This chain connects TRBV12-3 or TRBV12-4 to TRBJ2-1; D may be TRBD2 (6 bases). The sample consisted of PBMCs from the stem cell graft donor, taken from the stem cell graft. The CDR3 bases are TGTGCCAGCCGGGGGTATGGTGGTTCCTACAATGAGCAGTTCTTC. Its protein product is CASRGYGGSYNEQFF.